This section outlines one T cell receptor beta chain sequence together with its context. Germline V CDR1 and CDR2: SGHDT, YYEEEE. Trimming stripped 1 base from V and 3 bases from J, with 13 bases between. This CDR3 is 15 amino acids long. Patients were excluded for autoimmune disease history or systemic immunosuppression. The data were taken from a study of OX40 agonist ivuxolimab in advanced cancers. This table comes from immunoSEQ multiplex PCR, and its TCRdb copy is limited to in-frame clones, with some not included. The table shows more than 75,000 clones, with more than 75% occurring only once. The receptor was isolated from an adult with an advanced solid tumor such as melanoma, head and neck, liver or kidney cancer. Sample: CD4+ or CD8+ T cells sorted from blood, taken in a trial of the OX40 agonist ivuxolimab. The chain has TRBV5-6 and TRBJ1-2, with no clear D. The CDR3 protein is CASSLNNGGYYGYTF. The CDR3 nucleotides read TGTGCCAGCAGCTTGAACAACGGCGGCTACTATGGCTACACCTTC. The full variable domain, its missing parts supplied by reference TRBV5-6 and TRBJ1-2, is DAGVTQSPTHLIKTRGQQVTLRCSPKSGHDTVSWYQQALGQGPQFIFQYYEEEERQRGNFPDRFSGHQFPNYSSELNVNALLLGDSALYLCASSLNNGGYYGYTFGSGTRLTVV.